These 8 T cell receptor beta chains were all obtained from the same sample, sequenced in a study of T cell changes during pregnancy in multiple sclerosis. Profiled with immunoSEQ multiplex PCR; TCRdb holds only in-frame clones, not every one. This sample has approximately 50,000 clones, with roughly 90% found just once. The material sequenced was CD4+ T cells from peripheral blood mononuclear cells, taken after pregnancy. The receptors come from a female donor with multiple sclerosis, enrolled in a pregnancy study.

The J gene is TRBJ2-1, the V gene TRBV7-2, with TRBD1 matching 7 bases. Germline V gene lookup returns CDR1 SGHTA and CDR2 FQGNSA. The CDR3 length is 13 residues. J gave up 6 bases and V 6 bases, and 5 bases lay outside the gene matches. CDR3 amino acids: CASRSTGTNEQFF. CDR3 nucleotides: TGTGCCAGCAGATCGACAGGGACCAATGAGCAGTTCTTC. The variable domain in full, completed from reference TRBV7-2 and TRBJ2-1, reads GAGVSQSPSNKVTEKGKDVELRCDPISGHTALYWYRQSLGQGLEFLIYFQGNSAPDKSGLPSDRFSAERTGGSVSTLTIQRTQQEDSAVYLCASRSTGTNEQFFGPGTRLTVL.

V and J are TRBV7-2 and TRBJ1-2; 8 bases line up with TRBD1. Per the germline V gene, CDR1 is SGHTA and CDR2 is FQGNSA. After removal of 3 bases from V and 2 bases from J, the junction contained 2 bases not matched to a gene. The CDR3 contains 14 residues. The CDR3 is CASSLGDRNYGYTF. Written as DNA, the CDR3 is TGTGCCAGCAGCTTGGGGGACAGGAACTATGGCTACACCTTC.

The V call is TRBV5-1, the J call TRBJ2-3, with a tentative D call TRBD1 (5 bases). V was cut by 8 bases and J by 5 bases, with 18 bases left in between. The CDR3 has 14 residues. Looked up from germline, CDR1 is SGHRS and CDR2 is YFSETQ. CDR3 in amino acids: CASSIKGSGDTQYF. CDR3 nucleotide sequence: TGCGCCAGTTCTATTAAGGGGTCTGGAGATACGCAGTATTTT.

This CDR3 is CASSLLGNTTNYGYTF. In nucleotides, the CDR3 is TGTGCCAGCAGCCTACTGGGTAACACTACTAACTATGGCTACACCTTC. This rearrangement joins TRBV7-9 to TRBJ1-2, with no clear D. Trimming left V 5 bases short and J 0 bases short, with 16 bases between. Germline V lookup: CDR1 SEHNR, CDR2 FQNEAQ (reference sequence). This CDR3 has 16 residues.

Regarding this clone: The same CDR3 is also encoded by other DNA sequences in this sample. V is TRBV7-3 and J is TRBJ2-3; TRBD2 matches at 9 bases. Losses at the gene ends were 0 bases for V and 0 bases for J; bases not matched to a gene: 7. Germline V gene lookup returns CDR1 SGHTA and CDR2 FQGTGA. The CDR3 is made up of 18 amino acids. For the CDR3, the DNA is TGTGCCAGCAGCTTAACGGCGGGAGGGGGCGGTAGCACAGATACGCAGTATTTT. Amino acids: CASSLTAGGGGSTDTQYF.

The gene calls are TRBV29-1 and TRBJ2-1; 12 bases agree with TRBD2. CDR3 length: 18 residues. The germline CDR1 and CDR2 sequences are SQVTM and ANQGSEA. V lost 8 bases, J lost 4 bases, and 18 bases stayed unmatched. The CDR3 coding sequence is TGCAGCCTTCTCCCCTCCCTCTCTAGCGGGGGGGGGTACAATGAGCAGTTCTTC. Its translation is CSLLPSLSSGGGYNEQFF.

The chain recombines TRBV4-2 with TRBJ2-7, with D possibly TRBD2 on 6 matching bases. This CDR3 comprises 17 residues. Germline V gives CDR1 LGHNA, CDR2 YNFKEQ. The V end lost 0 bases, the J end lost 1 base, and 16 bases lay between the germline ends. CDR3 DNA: TGTGCCAGCAGCCAAGATAGGGGTAGCGGACTATCCTACGAGCAGTACTTC. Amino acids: CASSQDRGSGLSYEQYF.

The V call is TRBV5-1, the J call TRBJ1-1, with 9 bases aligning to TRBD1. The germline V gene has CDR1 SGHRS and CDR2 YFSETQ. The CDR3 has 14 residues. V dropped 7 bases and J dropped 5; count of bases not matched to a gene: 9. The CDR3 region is CASHSGQGVTEAFF. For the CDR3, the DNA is TGCGCCAGCCATTCGGGACAGGGCGTTACTGAAGCTTTCTTT. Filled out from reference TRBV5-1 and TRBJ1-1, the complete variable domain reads KAGVTQTPRYLIKTRGQQVTLSCSPISGHRSVSWYQQTPGQGLQFLFEYFSETQRNKGNFPGRFSGRQFSNSRSEMNVSTLELGDSALYLCASHSGQGVTEAFFGQGTRLTVV.